These 16 T cell receptor beta chains were sequenced from one sample in a study of T cells in women clearing cervical HPV infection. Assay used: immunoSEQ multiplex PCR; TCRdb lists only in-frame clones, some missing. The specimen's table records about 34,000 clones. Material: blood buffy coat. The receptors come from a woman aged 18-70 years with a cervical HPV16 infection that either progressed to CIN3+ or cleared (not recorded which).

A word on this clone: The DNA ends 3 residues before the CDR3 does, and the rest of the CDR3 is filled in from the germline J gene. The rearrangement joins TRBV5-1 to TRBJ1-5, with D maybe TRBD1 (6 bases). There are 15 residues in the CDR3. Trimming took 0 bases from V and 3 from J, leaving 10 bases between them. The germline V gene has CDR1 SGHRS and CDR2 YFSETQ. The sequenced part of the CDR3 DNA is TGCGCCAGCAGCTTGGGGGGGCTTCCCAATCAGCCC. Translation gives CASSLGGLPNQP. The CDR3 as a whole reads CASSLGGLPNQPQHF.

A word on this clone: The CDR3 goes on 3 residues after the read ends, and that part is filled in from the germline J gene. The rearrangement uses TRBV5-4 and TRBJ2-1, with D possibly TRBD2 on 5 matching bases. The ends were cut back, 0 bases at V and 4 bases at J, with 11 bases in the middle. There are 15 residues in the CDR3. Germline V gene data show CDR1 as SGHNT and CDR2 as YYREEE (reference sequence). The CDR3 spells CASSLGSSMYNEQFF. The sequenced CDR3 bases are TGTGCCAGCAGCTTGGGGTCTAGCATGTACAATGAG.

A note on this clone: With the read ending 3 residues before the CDR3 end, the germline J gene is used to fill in that end. V and J are TRBV2 and TRBJ2-7; D is possibly TRBD2 (6 bases). CDR3 length: 15 residues. Trimming shortened V by 2 bases and J by 6 bases, and 17 bases separated the two germline ends. Germline-derived CDR1 and CDR2 are SNHLY and FYNNEI. This chain's CDR3 is CASSELAQGLAEQYF. CDR3 DNA (partial): TGTGCCAGCAGTGAATTGGCCCAGGGACTCGCCGAG.

A note on this clone: The sequenced fragment ends 3 residues before the CDR3 boundary, so the rest is inferred from the germline J gene. The chain employs TRBV5-1 and TRBJ1-2; D uncertain. V dropped 4 bases and J dropped 7 bases, with 23 bases sitting between them. The germline V gene has CDR1 SGHRS and CDR2 YFSETQ. CDR3 length equals 16 residues. CDR3 sequence reads: CASSHDPRTPAAGYTF. Partial CDR3 DNA: TGCGCCAGCAGCCATGATCCCCGAACGCCGGCGGCTGGC.

A word on this clone: The read gets to within 3 residues of the CDR3 end, and the germline J gene fills in the rest. This chain links TRBV5-1 with TRBJ2-3; 15 bases are shared with TRBD2. Germline values: CDR1 SGHRS, CDR2 YFSETQ. J lost 4 bases, V lost 4 bases, and 4 bases had no gene match. The CDR3 runs 16 residues. Here the CDR3 reads CASSQGLAGGADTQYF. CDR3 DNA, as far as it was read: TGCGCCAGCAGCCAGGGACTAGCGGGAGGTGCAGATACG.

Details on this clone: The read ends 3 residues early relative to the CDR3; the germline J gene fills the gap. This chain connects TRBV2 to TRBJ2-1; tentatively, D is TRBD2 (6 bases). Germline-derived CDR1 and CDR2 are SNHLY and FYNNEI. The V end lost 10 bases, the J end lost 3 bases, and 10 bases lay between the germline ends. The CDR3 is made up of 12 amino acids. This chain's CDR3 is CATSGDYNEQFF. The CDR3 bases that were read are TGTGCCACTTCGGGGGACTACAATGAG.

As to this clone: The observed sequence ends 3 residues before the CDR3 terminus, with the missing tail filled in from the germline J gene. The V and J genes are TRBV30 and TRBJ1-2; no definite D call. Germline values: CDR1 GTSNPN, CDR2 SVGIG (reference sequence). The V and J ends lost 0 bases and 4 bases respectively, with 9 bases between them. The CDR3 is made up of 13 amino acids. The CDR3 bases that were read are TGTGCCTGGAGTGTGGAAGCGTCCTATGGC. This translates into CAWSVEASYG. The full CDR3 sequence reads CAWSVEASYGYTF.

Comments on this clone: Sequencing ends 3 residues short of the CDR3 end; the germline J gene provides the rest. The chain recombines TRBV20-1 with TRBJ1-6, with TRBD1 as a possible D gene (5 bases). The CDR3 consists of 12 residues. The germline V gene encodes CDR1 DFQATT and CDR2 SNEGSKA (reference sequence). The CDR3 bases that were read are TGCAGTGCAACAGACGGGGGTGGGCCC. As protein: CSATDGGGP. The full CDR3 reads CSATDGGGPLHF.

As for this clone: From the germline J gene comes the end of the CDR3, since the read stops 3 residues before it. This chain joins TRBV6-4 and TRBJ2-1, with 9 bases matching TRBD2. V was clipped by 3 bases and J by 6 bases; unmatched bases: 9. This CDR3 contains 16 residues. Germline loops: CDR1 MRHNA, CDR2 SNTAGT. The CDR3 region is CASSDMVAGAFNEQFF. CDR3 DNA, as far as it was read: TGTGCCAGCAGTGATATGGTAGCGGGAGCCTTCAATGAG.

A word on this clone: One end of the junction is discordant with germline, which a read error may explain. The read ends 3 residues shy of where the CDR3 ends; the end is completed using the germline J gene. Other DNA sequences of this sample code for an identical CDR3. V is TRBV18 and J is TRBJ1-3, with 7 nucleotides matching TRBD1. CDR1 and CDR2 from the germline V gene are KGHSH and LQKENI. The CDR3 consists of 17 residues. The CDR3 DNA, read in part, is TGTGCCAGCTCCCAACTAGGACAGGAGAGCTCTGGAAACACG. This sequence encodes CASSQLGQESSGNT. The complete CDR3 reads CASSQLGQESSGNTIYF.

About this clone itself: The sequenced fragment ends 3 residues before the CDR3 boundary, so the rest is inferred from the germline J gene. This chain uses TRBV19 with TRBJ1-6; no reliable D call. The germline V and J ends were trimmed by 5 bases and 6 bases, with 11 bases remaining between them. CDR3 size: 14 residues. CDR1 is LNHDA and CDR2 is SQIVND in the germline V gene (reference sequence). CDR3 in amino acids: CASSPVRGNSPLHF. The part of the CDR3 DNA that was read is TGTGCCAGTAGTCCCGTCCGGGGTAATTCACCC.

A word on this clone: The sequence runs out 3 residues before the end of the CDR3; the remainder is reconstructed from the germline J gene. This chain joins TRBV10-1 and TRBJ2-2; 9 nucleotides align to TRBD1. The CDR3 spans 14 residues. The germline V gene encodes CDR1 WNHNN and CDR2 SYGVQD (reference sequence). V lost 4 bases and J lost 6; bases outside the gene matches: 3. CDR3 sequence reads: CASSGYRGPGELFF. CDR3 DNA, as far as it was read: TGCGCCAGCAGTGGTTACAGGGGGCCCGGGGAG.

For this clone: The read falls 3 residues short of the CDR3 end, and the missing part is taken from the germline J gene. The V and J genes are TRBV7-2 and TRBJ1-6, with 7 bases matching TRBD1. The germline CDR1 and CDR2 sequences are SGHTA and FQGNSA. V trimming: 5 bases; J trimming: 1 base; junction bases outside the gene matches: 2. The CDR3 covers 15 residues. The sequenced CDR3 bases are TGTGCCAGCAGCCCAGGGGGTTCCTATAATTCACCC. Its translation: CASSPGGSYNSP. The complete CDR3 sequence is CASSPGGSYNSPLHF.

As for this clone: The CDR3 end lies 3 residues beyond the end of the read and is filled in from the germline J gene. The V gene is TRBV2, the J gene TRBJ1-5; TRBD1 matches 7 bases. CDR1 SNHLY and CDR2 FYNNEI come from the germline V gene. The CDR3 has 15 residues. The V gene end was trimmed by 5 bases and the J gene end by 0 bases; junction bases not matched to a gene: 4. The CDR3 bases that were read are TGTGCCAGCAGTCGACAGGGTAATAGCAATCAGCCC. It yields the protein CASSRQGNSNQP. In full, the CDR3 is CASSRQGNSNQPQHF. Together with reference TRBV2 and TRBJ1-5, the CDR3 gives the full variable domain: EPEVTQTPSHQVTQMGQEVILRCVPISNHLYFYWYRQILGQKVEFLVSFYNNEISEKSEIFDDQFSVERPDGSNFTLKIRSTKLEDSAMYFCASSRQGNSNQPQHFGDGTRLSIL.

Worth noting for this clone: The CDR3 extends 3 residues past the end of the read, so its final part is completed from the germline J gene. V and J are TRBV19 and TRBJ1-1; a weak D match, TRBD1 (6 bases). Germline loops: CDR1 LNHDA, CDR2 SQIVND (reference sequence). With 4 bases removed from V and 2 bases from J, the gap between germline ends came to 11 bases. The CDR3 spans 14 residues. The CDR3 reads CASSTTGFNTEAFF. The covered CDR3 bases are TGTGCCAGTAGTACAACAGGGTTTAACACTGAA.

A word on this clone: The sequence runs out 3 residues before the end of the CDR3; the remainder is reconstructed from the germline J gene. The rearrangement joins TRBV7-6 to TRBJ2-1; 12 bases are shared with TRBD2. V shed 2 bases and J 5 bases; nucleotides not matched to a gene: 7. CDR1 is SGHVS, CDR2 FNYEAQ, per germline. This CDR3 has 17 residues. CDR3 bases read: TGTGCCAGCAGCTTAATGCTAGCGGGAGGGGGACACAATGAG. This encodes CASSLMLAGGGHNE. The entire CDR3 is CASSLMLAGGGHNEQFF.